This is a list of T cell receptor beta chains from one sample in a study of blood T cell repertoires in COVID-19. Generated by immunoSEQ multiplex PCR, the TCRdb table keeps only in-frame clones and is missing some. The sample holds about 50,000 clones; over 75% are singletons and the top ten take 14%. Sequenced: peripheral blood. All receptors come from a man between 65 and 85 years old with acute or convalescent COVID-19. CDR3s include the opening cysteine and the closing phenylalanine or tryptophan. D genes are given only for firm matches. Only some rows state a clone size, as once, few, many or a class for expanded clones.

j_call: TRBJ2-3
v_call: TRBV30
clone_size: -
d_call: TRBD2
cdr3_nt: TGTGCCTGGAGCCTTCTAGCGGGAGGTGATACGCAGTATTTT
cdr3_aa: CAWSLLAGGDTQYF

j_call: TRBJ1-4
v_call: TRBV18
clone_size: -
d_call: -
cdr3_nt: TGTGCCAGCTCACCAACGGTTACTAATGAAAAACTGTTTTTT
cdr3_aa: CASSPTVTNEKLFF

j_call: TRBJ1-2
v_call: TRBV2
clone_size: -
d_call: TRBD1
cdr3_nt: TGTGCCAGCAGTGGACAGGGGGCATATTATGGCTACACCTTC
cdr3_aa: CASSGQGAYYGYTF

j_call: TRBJ1-1
v_call: TRBV24-1
clone_size: -
d_call: TRBD1
cdr3_nt: TGTGCCATCAGTACGCTAGACAGGGGCGCTGAAGCTTTCTTT
cdr3_aa: CAISTLDRGAEAFF

j_call: TRBJ2-1
v_call: TRBV19
clone_size: -
d_call: TRBD2
cdr3_nt: TGTGCCAGTAGTCAGACTAGCGGGATAGGGGCTGAGCAGTTCTTC
cdr3_aa: CASSQTSGIGAEQFF

j_call: TRBJ2-5
v_call: TRBV2
clone_size: -
d_call: -
cdr3_nt: TGTGCCAGCCGACGCGGGACAGAGACCCAGTACTTC
cdr3_aa: CASRRGTETQYF

j_call: TRBJ1-2
v_call: TRBV6-5
clone_size: -
d_call: -
cdr3_nt: TGTGCCAGCACGGACGGGGGGCTCTATGGCTACACCTTC
cdr3_aa: CASTDGGLYGYTF

j_call: TRBJ1-2
v_call: TRBV4-2
clone_size: -
d_call: -
cdr3_nt: TGTGCCAGCAGCCAAGATACGGCCGGGACTGGCAACTATGGCTACACCTTC
cdr3_aa: CASSQDTAGTGNYGYTF

j_call: TRBJ1-2
v_call: TRBV6-2/TRBV6-3
clone_size: once
d_call: -
cdr3_nt: TGTGCCAGCAGTTACTCGACGGGGGGCGACTATGGCTACACCTTC
cdr3_aa: CASSYSTGGDYGYTF

j_call: TRBJ1-2
v_call: TRBV19
clone_size: large
d_call: -
cdr3_nt: TGTGCCAGTAGTATAGACCCAGGGAATGGCTACACCTTC
cdr3_aa: CASSIDPGNGYTF

j_call: TRBJ2-5
v_call: TRBV18
clone_size: -
d_call: -
cdr3_nt: TGTGCCAGCTCACCAGCACGGCAAGAGACCCAGTACTTC
cdr3_aa: CASSPARQETQYF

j_call: TRBJ2-3
v_call: TRBV3-1/TRBV3-2
clone_size: -
d_call: TRBD1
cdr3_nt: TGTGCCAGCAGCCCGGACAGGGGGAGTGATACGCAGTATTTT
cdr3_aa: CASSPDRGSDTQYF

j_call: TRBJ1-1
v_call: TRBV11-2
clone_size: -
d_call: -
cdr3_nt: TGTGCCAGCAGCCCTTCTAACGGGGTCACTGAAGCTTTCTTT
cdr3_aa: CASSPSNGVTEAFF

j_call: TRBJ1-6
v_call: TRBV2
clone_size: -
d_call: -
cdr3_nt: TGTGCCAGCAGTGAAGCCCCATCTACCGCCTATAATTCACCCCTCCACTTT
cdr3_aa: CASSEAPSTAYNSPLHF

j_call: TRBJ1-1
v_call: TRBV5-1
clone_size: once
d_call: -
cdr3_nt: TGCGCCAGCAGCCCCCCTTTGAACACTGAAGCTTTCTTT
cdr3_aa: CASSPPLNTEAFF